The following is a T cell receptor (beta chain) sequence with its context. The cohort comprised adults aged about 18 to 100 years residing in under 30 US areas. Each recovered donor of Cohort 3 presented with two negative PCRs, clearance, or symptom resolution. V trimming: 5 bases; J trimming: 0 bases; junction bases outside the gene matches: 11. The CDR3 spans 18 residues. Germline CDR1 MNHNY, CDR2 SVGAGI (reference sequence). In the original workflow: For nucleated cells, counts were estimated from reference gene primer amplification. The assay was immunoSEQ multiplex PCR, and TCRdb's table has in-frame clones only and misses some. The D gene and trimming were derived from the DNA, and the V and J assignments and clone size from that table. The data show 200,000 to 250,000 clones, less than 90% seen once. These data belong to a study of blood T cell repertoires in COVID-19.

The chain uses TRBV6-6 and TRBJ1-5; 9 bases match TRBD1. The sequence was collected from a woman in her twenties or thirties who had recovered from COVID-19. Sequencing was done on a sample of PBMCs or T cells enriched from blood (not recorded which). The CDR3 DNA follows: TGTGCCAGCAGTCCGGGACAGGGTGACTTATATAGCAATCAGCCCCAGCATTTT. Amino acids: CASSPGQGDLYSNQPQHF.